Each of the 14 T cell receptor beta chains below was sequenced from the same sample in a study of T-cell reconstitution after alpha-beta-depleted transplantation in children (TCRdb year 2016). To prepare the library, PCR was applied. This sample was sequenced with an Illumina HiSeq 2500. To normalize quantification of the TCRbeta repertoire, the TCR libraries were built with molecular barcoding that relied on unique molecular identifiers. TCRdb ran its own pipeline on the public reads, namely fastp trimming at Q25 and MiXCR clone calling, and kept in-frame beta chains. Identical CDR3 protein sequences are pooled into one entry, listed with their most common genes and DNA. This sample gives about 500,000 distinct CDR3 sequences in total; approximately 32% of them show up just once. More than 2% of the sample is taken by the ten largest. The input for sequencing was PBMCs from the stem cell graft donor, taken from the stem cell graft. All receptors come from a human donor who donated a stem cell graft to a child with aplastic anemia.

There are a few counts of this clonotype. The V and J genes are TRBV29-1 and TRBJ2-1, with D perhaps assigned TRBD1 or TRBD2 (6 bases each). The CDR3 sequence is 16 residues long. The germline V and J ends were trimmed by 4 bases and 6 bases, with 22 bases remaining between them. CDR1 is SQVTM and CDR2 is ANQGSEA in the germline V gene. The CDR3 DNA sequence: TGCAGCGTTGCCGGGGGCGCAGAAATTAGCGGCAATGAGCAGTTCTTC. Encoded protein: CSVAGGAEISGNEQFF.

This clonotype has more than one count but fewer than ten. The chain links TRBV28 to TRBJ2-7; D ambiguous. Trimming took off 7 bases at V and 6 bases at J, with 13 bases between the two ends. There are 12 residues in the CDR3. Germline V gene sequence: CDR1 MDHEN, CDR2 SYDVKM. CDR3 sequence: CASTPNSGEQYF. The CDR3 DNA is TGTGCCAGCACCCCGAACTCAGGCGAGCAGTACTTC. The full variable domain, in which reference TRBV28 and TRBJ2-7 provide the parts outside the CDR3, is DVKVTQSSRYLVKRTGEKVFLECVQDMDHENMFWYRQDPGLGLRLIYFSYDVKMKEKGDIPEGYSVSREKKERFSLILESASTNQTSMYLCASTPNSGEQYFGPGTRLTVT.

The chain joins TRBV24-1 to TRBJ1-2; a possible D gene is TRBD1 (6 bases). The CDR3 extends over 13 amino acids. Per germline, CDR1 KGHDR and CDR2 SFDVKD. V was cut by 7 bases and J by 2 bases, with 10 bases left in between. The DNA of the CDR3 is TGTGCCACCAGCCTTACAGGGAACTATGGCTACACCTTC. Protein product: CATSLTGNYGYTF.

V and J are TRBV11-2 and TRBJ2-7; unclear D gene. The CDR3 sequence is 14 residues long. The V end was cut by 8 bases, the J end by 0 bases, with 14 bases between. The germline V gene encodes CDR1 SGHAT and CDR2 FQNNGV. The CDR3 sequence is CASRAGYSSYEQYF. For the CDR3, the DNA is TGTGCCAGCCGCGCAGGATACAGCTCCTACGAGCAGTACTTC.

V gene TRBV4-2 combines with J gene TRBJ1-5; D call uncertain. V dropped 6 bases and J dropped 8 bases, with 20 bases sitting between them. The CDR3 loop spans 15 amino acids. Germline V CDR1 and CDR2: LGHNA, YNFKEQ. The CDR3 DNA reads as TGTGCCAGCAGTAGGGCTCTTGGGAGGGCGGAGCCCCAGCATTTT. It specifies CASSRALGRAEPQHF.

In this sample, this clonotype turned up a few times. V is TRBV28 and J is TRBJ2-5; D is uncertain. Germline CDR1 and CDR2: MDHEN and SYDVKM. The CDR3 has 16 amino acids. The V end was cut by 2 bases, the J end by 2 bases, with 15 bases between. In DNA form, the CDR3 reads TGTGCCAGCAGTTTAAGAGCCCTCACAAATCAAGAGACCCAGTACTTC. This encodes CASSLRALTNQETQYF.

This clonotype was counted only a few times. This sequence joins TRBV29-1 and TRBJ1-2; D may be TRBD1 (5 bases). CDR3 length: 12 amino acids. The germline V gene encodes CDR1 SQVTM and CDR2 ANQGSEA. Trimming cost V 3 bases and J 4 bases, with 9 bases left between them. The CDR3 DNA sequence: TGCAGCGTTGAGGCCGGGACCTATGGCTACACCTTC. Translated: CSVEAGTYGYTF.

The genes are TRBV10-3 and TRBJ1-5; a possible D gene is TRBD1 (5 bases). The CDR3 is 14 amino acids. The V end was cut by 8 bases, the J end by 3 bases, with 14 bases between. Germline lookup yields CDR1 ENHRY and CDR2 SYGVKD. The CDR3 DNA sequence: TGTGCCATCGGGGGTGGGGGACTCAATCAGCCCCAGCATTTT. It translates to CAIGGGGLNQPQHF.

The V call is TRBV6-5, the J call TRBJ1-1; D is uncertain. The CDR3 consists of 14 residues. CDR1 and CDR2 from the germline V gene are MNHEY and SVGAGI. Trimming took off 2 bases at V and 6 bases at J, with 13 bases between the two ends. Written as DNA, the CDR3 is TGTGCCAGCAGTTACGATTCTGGGATCCCTGAAGCTTTCTTT. This gives the protein CASSYDSGIPEAFF.

The chain is built from TRBV19 and TRBJ2-5; the D call may be TRBD1 or TRBD2 (5 bases each). This CDR3 has 14 amino acids. Trimming took 5 bases from V and 5 from J, leaving 15 bases between them. The germline gives CDR1 LNHDA, CDR2 SQIVND (reference sequence). CDR3 region: CASSGQGVWETQYF. The DNA for the CDR3 is TGTGCCAGTAGTGGGCAGGGAGTATGGGAGACCCAGTACTTC. The full variable domain, in which reference TRBV19 and TRBJ2-5 provide the parts outside the CDR3, is DGGITQSPKYLFRKEGQNVTLSCEQNLNHDAMYWYRQDPGQGLRLIYYSQIVNDFQKGDIAEGYSVSREKKESFPLTVTSAQKNPTAFYLCASSGQGVWETQYFGPGTRLLVL.

The rearrangement uses TRBV10-3 and TRBJ2-5; a weak D match, TRBD1 (6 bases). V gave up 2 bases and J gave up 2 bases, with 15 bases separating them. The CDR3 has 16 residues. Germline V gives CDR1 ENHRY, CDR2 SYGVKD. The CDR3 bases are TGTGCCATCAGTGAGGTTGGGGGCAGTGGACAAGAGACCCAGTACTTC. It yields the protein CAISEVGGSGQETQYF.

CDR3 sequence (DNA): TGCAGTGCTGATCTCAGGGGCTCCTACAATGAGCAGTTCTTC. Its translation: CSADLRGSYNEQFF. This rearrangement joins TRBV20-1 to TRBJ2-1, with a tentative D call TRBD1 (6 bases). Trimming pared 5 bases from V and 0 bases from J, leaving 11 bases between. Germline CDR1 reads DFQATT; CDR2 reads SNEGSKA (reference sequence). This CDR3 has 14 residues.

This chain joins TRBV20-1 and TRBJ2-1; TRBD2 is a possible D gene (6 bases). CDR1 DFQATT and CDR2 SNEGSKA come from the germline V gene (reference sequence). The CDR3 is 16 amino acids. The V and J ends lost 3 bases and 4 bases respectively, with 19 bases between them. CDR3 coding DNA: TGCAGTGCTAGTTCTCGAACTAGCACTGATTACAATGAGCAGTTCTTC. Translation gives CSASSRTSTDYNEQFF.

The J gene is TRBJ2-5, the V gene TRBV7-9; D perhaps matches TRBD2 (5 bases). The germline V gene encodes CDR1 SEHNR and CDR2 FQNEAQ (reference sequence). This CDR3 has 13 residues. Between the trimmed V and J ends, which lost 8 bases and 5 bases, there was a span of 15 bases. DNA of the CDR3: TGTGCCAGCCTCCTGGGGAGCGACGAGACCCAGTACTTC. Its translation is CASLLGSDETQYF.